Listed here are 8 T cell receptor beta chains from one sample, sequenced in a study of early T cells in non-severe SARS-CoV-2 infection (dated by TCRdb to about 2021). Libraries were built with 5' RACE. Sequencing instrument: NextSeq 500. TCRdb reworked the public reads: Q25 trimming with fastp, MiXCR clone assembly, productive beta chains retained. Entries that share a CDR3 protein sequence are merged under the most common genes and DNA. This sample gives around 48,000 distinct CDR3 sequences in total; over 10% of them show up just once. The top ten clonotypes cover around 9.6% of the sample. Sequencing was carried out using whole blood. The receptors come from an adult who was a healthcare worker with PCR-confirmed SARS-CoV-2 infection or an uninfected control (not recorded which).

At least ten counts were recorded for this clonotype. The CDR3 bases are TGCAATCTCCTAACCCGGGACATCGGGGACGGTGGCTACGAGCAGTACTTC. Translation gives CNLLTRDIGDGGYEQYF. The chain has TRBV29-1 and TRBJ2-7, with D maybe TRBD1 (6 bases). Germline V gene sequence: CDR1 SQVTM, CDR2 ANQGSEA. This CDR3 has 17 amino acids.

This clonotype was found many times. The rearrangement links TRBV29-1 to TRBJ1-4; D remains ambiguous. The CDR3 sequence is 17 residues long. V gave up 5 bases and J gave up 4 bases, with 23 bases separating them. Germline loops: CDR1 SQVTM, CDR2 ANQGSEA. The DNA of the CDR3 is TGCAGCGTTTCCCGCGGACGGGATGGCGGGGTTAATGAAAAACTGTTTTTT. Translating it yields CSVSRGRDGGVNEKLFF. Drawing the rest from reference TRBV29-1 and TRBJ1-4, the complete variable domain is SAVISQKPSRDICQRGTSLTIQCQVDSQVTMMFWYRQQPGQSLTLIATANQGSEATYESGFVIDKFPISRPNLTFSTLTVSNMSPEDSSIYLCSVSRGRDGGVNEKLFFGSGTQLSVL.

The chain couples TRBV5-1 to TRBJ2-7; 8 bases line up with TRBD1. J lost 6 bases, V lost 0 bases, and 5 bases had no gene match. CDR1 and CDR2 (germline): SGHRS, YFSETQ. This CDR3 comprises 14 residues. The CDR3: CASSLEQGGGEQYF. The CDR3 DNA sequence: TGCGCCAGCAGCTTGGAACAGGGGGGCGGCGAGCAGTACTTC.

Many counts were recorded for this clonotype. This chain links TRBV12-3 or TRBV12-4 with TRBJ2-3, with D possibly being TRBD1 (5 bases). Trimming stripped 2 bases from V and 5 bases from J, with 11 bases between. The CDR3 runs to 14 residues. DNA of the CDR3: TGTGCCAGCAGTTTATTGGCAGGGCAAGATACGCAGTATTTT. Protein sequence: CASSLLAGQDTQYF.

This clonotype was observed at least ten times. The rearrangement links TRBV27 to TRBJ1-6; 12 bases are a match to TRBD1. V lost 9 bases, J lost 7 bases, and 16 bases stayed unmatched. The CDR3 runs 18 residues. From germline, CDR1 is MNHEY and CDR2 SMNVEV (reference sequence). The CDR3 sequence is CASGTTGTGGARNSPLHF. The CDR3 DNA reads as TGTGCCAGTGGGACTACCGGGACAGGGGGCGCAAGGAATTCACCCCTCCACTTT.

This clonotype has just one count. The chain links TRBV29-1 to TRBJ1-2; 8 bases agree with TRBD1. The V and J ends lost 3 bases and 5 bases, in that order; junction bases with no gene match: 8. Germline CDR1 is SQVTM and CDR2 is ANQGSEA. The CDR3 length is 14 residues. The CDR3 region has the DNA TGCAGCGTTGATCCGACAGGGGTCCATTATGGCTACACCTTC. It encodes CSVDPTGVHYGYTF.

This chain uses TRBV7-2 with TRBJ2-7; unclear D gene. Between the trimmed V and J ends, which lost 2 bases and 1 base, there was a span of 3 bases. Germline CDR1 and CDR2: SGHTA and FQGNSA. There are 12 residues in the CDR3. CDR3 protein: CASSLTSYEQYF. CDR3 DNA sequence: TGTGCCAGCAGCTTAACTTCCTACGAGCAGTACTTC.

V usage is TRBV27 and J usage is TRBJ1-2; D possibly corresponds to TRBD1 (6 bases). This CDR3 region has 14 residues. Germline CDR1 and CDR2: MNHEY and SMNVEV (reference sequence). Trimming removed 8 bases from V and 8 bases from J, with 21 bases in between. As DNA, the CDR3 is TGTGCCAGCTCAAAGGGGGGCCTCCCGTACGGCTACACCTTC. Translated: CASSKGGLPYGYTF.